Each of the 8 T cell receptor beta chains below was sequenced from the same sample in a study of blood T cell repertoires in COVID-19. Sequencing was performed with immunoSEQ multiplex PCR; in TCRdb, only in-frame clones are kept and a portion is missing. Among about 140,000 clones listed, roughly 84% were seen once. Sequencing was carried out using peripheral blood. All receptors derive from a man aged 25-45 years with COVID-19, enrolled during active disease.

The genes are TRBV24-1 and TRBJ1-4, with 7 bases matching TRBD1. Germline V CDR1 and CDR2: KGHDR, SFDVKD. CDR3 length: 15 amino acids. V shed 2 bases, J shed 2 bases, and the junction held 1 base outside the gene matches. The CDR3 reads CATSDSGQTNEKLFF. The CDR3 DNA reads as TGTGCCACCAGTGATTCGGGACAGACTAATGAAAAACTGTTTTTT.

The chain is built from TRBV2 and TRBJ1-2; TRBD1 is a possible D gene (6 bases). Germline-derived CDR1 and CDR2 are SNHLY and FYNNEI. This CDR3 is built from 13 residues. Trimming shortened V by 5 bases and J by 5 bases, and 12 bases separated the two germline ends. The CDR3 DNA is TGTGCCAGCAGTTCGCCAGGGGAGTATGGCTACACCTTC. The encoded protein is CASSSPGEYGYTF.

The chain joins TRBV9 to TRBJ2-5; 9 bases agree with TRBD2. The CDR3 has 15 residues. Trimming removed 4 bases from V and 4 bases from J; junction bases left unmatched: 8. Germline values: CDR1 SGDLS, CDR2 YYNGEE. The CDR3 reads CASSPDAGGRETQYF. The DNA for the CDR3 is TGTGCCAGCAGCCCAGACGCGGGAGGGAGAGAGACCCAGTACTTC.

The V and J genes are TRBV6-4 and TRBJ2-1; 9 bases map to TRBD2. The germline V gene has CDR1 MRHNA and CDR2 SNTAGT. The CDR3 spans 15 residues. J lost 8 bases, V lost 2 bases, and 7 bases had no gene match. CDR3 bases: TGTGCCAGCAGTGACGCGGCGGGAGGGCTCGATGAGCAGTTCTTC. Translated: CASSDAAGGLDEQFF.

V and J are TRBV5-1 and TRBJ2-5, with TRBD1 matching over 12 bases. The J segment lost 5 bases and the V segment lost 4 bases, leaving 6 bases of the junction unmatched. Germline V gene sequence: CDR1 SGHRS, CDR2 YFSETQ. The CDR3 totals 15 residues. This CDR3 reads CASSPGTGGGETQYF. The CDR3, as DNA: TGCGCCAGCAGCCCCGGGACAGGGGGCGGGGAGACCCAGTACTTC.

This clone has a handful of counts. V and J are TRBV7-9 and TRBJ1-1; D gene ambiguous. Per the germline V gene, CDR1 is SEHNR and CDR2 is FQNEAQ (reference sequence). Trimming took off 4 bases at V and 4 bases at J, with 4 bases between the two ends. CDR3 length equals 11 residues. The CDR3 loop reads CASSWSTEAFF. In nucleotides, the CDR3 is TGTGCCAGCAGCTGGAGCACTGAAGCTTTCTTT.

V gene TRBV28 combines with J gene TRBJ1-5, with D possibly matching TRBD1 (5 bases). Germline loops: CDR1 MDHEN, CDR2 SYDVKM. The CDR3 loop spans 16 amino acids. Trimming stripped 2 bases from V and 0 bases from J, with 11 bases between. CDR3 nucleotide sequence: TGTGCCAGCAGTTTAACACGACAGCGTAGCAATCAGCCCCAGCATTTT. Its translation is CASSLTRQRSNQPQHF.

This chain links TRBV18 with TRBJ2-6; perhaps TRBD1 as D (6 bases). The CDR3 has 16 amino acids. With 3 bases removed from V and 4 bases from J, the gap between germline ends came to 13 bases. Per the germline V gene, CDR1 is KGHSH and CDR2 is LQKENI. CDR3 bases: TGTGCCAGCTCACCCCCTGACAGGTGGGGGGCCAACGTCCTGACTTTC. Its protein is CASSPPDRWGANVLTF.